This T cell receptor beta chain was recovered during a study of cytomegalovirus exposure and HLA in healthy donors (dated by TCRdb to 2015 to 2018). For context, the study as a whole: An earlier analysis of a few hundred of the donors reported 250 to 350 Gb of sequence data and 100 million to 120 million unique TCR beta sequences obtained from about 179 million T cells. Four to six DR-DQ haplotypes were handled as single units for association and clustering, since linkage in the cohort was strong. Donor age, sex, ethnicity and CMV serostatus were collected together with the repertoire data. Rather than drawing on any new phenotypic data, the later analysis identified candidate immune exposures from TCR beta sequences and the way those sequences occurred across donors. The genetic ancestry cluster associated with self-reported Caucasian donors included over 80% of the approximately 400 genotyped donors. Typing coverage differed by locus: A, B, C, DRB1 and DQB1 were typed in roughly 620-640 donors, DQA1 in 500 to 550, DPA1 in around 610, and DPB1 in 450 to 480. The study aimed to test whether signatures of past pathogen exposure could be identified by cataloging public T cell receptors. About 280 gigabases of sequencing data and around 87 million unique TCR sequences were included in an early release covering 550 to 800 HLA-typed donors. To study patterns of TCR occurrence, a later analysis re-analyzed previously published TCR beta repertoires from 650 to 750 donors and added high-resolution HLA genotyping. Among some 410 genotyped donors of the cohort, an average of approximately 200,000 unique TCR beta nucleotide sequences was sequenced per donor, of which roughly 17% were non-productive. To predict cytomegalovirus infection status, the study combined high-throughput TCR immunosequencing, statistical association of individual TCRs with disease status, and machine learning. In a later genetic analysis, genome-wide SNP genotypes for about three fifths of the roughly 670 donors were used, and that subset was treated as a discovery cohort. The study profiled the T cell repertoires of around 700 subjects by immunosequencing and related them to cytomegalovirus serostatus. Every discovery cohort repertoire had been produced on one sequencing platform. Besides the first cohort of more than 650 subjects, a separate validation cohort made up of 90 to 150 different subjects was used. Both class I and class II loci were covered by HLA typing, at four-digit resolution. An earlier analysis of 587 of the donors used high-throughput TCR beta sequencing to judge whether each TCR beta V gene segment behaved as functional or pseudogenic.

Receptors were amplified or captured by the immunoSEQ multiplex PCR assay. For the multiplex PCR, a mixture combining 60 forward primers for TCR Vbeta segments and 13 reverse primers for TCR Jbeta segments was used. The CDR3 region of rearranged TCR beta genes was amplified from genomic DNA by a multiplex PCR assay. Amplified TCR beta libraries were sequenced as 87-base-pair reads on the Illumina HiSeq System. Under the source paper's analysis protocol: Across the roughly 670 repertoires, a later analysis counted about 81 million unique TCR beta chains, approximately 10 million of which were shared by at least two donors. Raw reads were error-corrected and collapsed into unique sequences by a nearest-neighbor algorithm in which closely related sequences were merged to remove PCR and sequencing errors. V, D and J gene segments were assigned by aligning CDR3 sequences to IMGT reference sequences. Each retained sequence needed at least a six-nucleotide match to both a V gene segment and a J gene segment. Rearrangements were called productive when the CDR3 lacked stop codons and stayed in frame with V and J; all others were non-productive. CDR3 was defined by IMGT convention, running from the second conserved V-encoded cysteine to the conserved J-encoded phenylalanine. Sequences without an unambiguous match to a single V gene segment were excluded from the earlier analysis of 500 to 700 of the donors. In an earlier analysis of 587 of the donors, a V segment was called functional when productive rearrangements were above 56.7%, and segregating when the standard deviation between donors exceeded 5%. A statistical classification framework was developed to diagnose cytomegalovirus status using the catalog of TCR beta chain sequences. V and J gene assignment, in a later analysis, came from comparing TCR nucleotide sequences with IMGT/GENE-DB human TR gene sequences. In a later analysis, CDR3 sequences and most-parsimonious VDJ recombination scenarios were assigned using the TCRdist pipeline. In a later analysis, each TCR beta chain was defined by its CDR3 amino acid sequence together with its V-gene family, and reads lacking a unique V-gene family were excluded. As a way to deal with suspected cross-contamination and a sequencing artifact, a later analysis dropped over 550 nucleotide sequences that were highly shared and had low generation probability. In a later analysis, a clonal expansion index was calculated for each public chain from normalized within-repertoire ranks of inferred template counts. In a later analysis, generation probabilities were computed with a VDJ recombination model fitted to out-of-frame rearrangements, and the resulting probabilities were checked against IGoR. A later analysis scored TCR-TCR, TCR-HLA and TCR-CMV co-occurrence with hypergeometric tests, applying a repertoire-size bias correction to TCR pairs. To estimate false discovery rates, a later analysis permuted the HLA or CMV assignments 20 times. In a later analysis, co-occurring TCRs were grouped with DBSCAN, and TCRdist sequence similarity was added when clustering was performed within HLA-allele-positive subsets. Repertoires with fewer than 30,000 or more than 120,000 public chains were left out of co-occurrence clustering, as were several repertoires with anomalous nucleotide sharing. TCRdb's version of the immuneACCESS table is confined to in-frame rearrangements and falls short of the full clone set. An unresolved V gene accounts for under half of the shortfall where checked; the remainder is of unknown origin. V and J calls and clone size are copied from that table; D and trimming were computed from the DNA. The sample table records 150,000 to 160,000 clones; roughly 70% of these occur just once. 2.1% of the sample lies in the top ten.

A word on this clone: The target of this receptor is not known. There are no base qualities to consult, and no much larger clone falls within one base.

Overall results and qualifications from the work: In an earlier analysis of about 600 of the donors, most TCR beta V segments appeared in productive rearrangements about 87% or about 30% of the time, broadly matching IMGT annotations. In a later genetic analysis, a missense DCLRE1C variant was associated with V-gene and J-gene trimming of TCR beta chains, and the association was replicated in an independent cohort. Three of the identified cytomegalovirus-associated TCR beta chains were confirmed in vitro to be specific for cytomegalovirus antigens. Correlated functional status among segregating V segments might reflect linkage disequilibrium, but an unknown experimental factor could not be ruled out. Cytomegalovirus status was reported to be diagnosed by the classifier with high specificity and sensitivity in both the original and validation cohorts. For the cohort, immune exposure information was limited to CMV serostatus. A total of 150 or so TCR beta chains were listed by the study as associated with cytomegalovirus. It was suggested by the authors that the approach could potentially be generalized to other disease states and immunological phenotypes. A later analysis reported that several top co-occurrence clusters appeared linked to parvovirus B19, influenza, CMV and Epstein-Barr virus. Across donors, most TCR sequences were observed very rarely, whereas some public TCRs were present in many individuals. A later analysis found that most CMV-associated TCR beta chains appeared HLA-restricted, with HLA associations seemingly driven largely by CMV exposure. A later analysis found that TCR association rates varied across HLA loci, with DRB1 alleles showing the most associated TCRs and HLA-C alleles the fewest. A further reported finding was that TCR beta sequences accurately predicted the HLA-A and HLA-B alleles for most subjects in the first cohort. In a later genetic analysis, fewer N-insertions in productive TCRs were reported among donors in an Asian-associated ancestry cluster than the roughly 700-donor mean. The 87-base-pair reads could not distinguish some IMGT-functional V segments, including TRBV6-2 and TRBV6-3, so those segments were excluded. A group of highly shared sequence variants was considered likely to be a technical artifact of the sequencing pipeline. The cohort was sequenced for TCR beta chains only, and without alpha or paired-chain data the features that could be detected were limited. When HLA alleles, especially DR and DQ, strongly co-occurred, TCR associations were difficult to assign to individual alleles. At a false discovery rate of 0.05, a later analysis linked 16,951 TCR beta sequences to specific HLA alleles. In a later analysis, HLA-associated TCR beta chains showed more clonal expansion and lower generation probabilities than non-associated chains that were equally common. HLA typing was unavailable for some donors at each locus, so association tests used only the typed subset. Because counts were too low, 15 to 20 rarely observed V segments, including chromosome 9 orphons, were left out of the earlier analysis of some 600 of the donors. Presence/absence analyses assumed roughly uniform sequencing depth across donors, an assumption that may not hold.

The cohort consisted of hundreds of healthy bone marrow donors. At the time of sampling, all cohort members were nominally healthy, though unrecorded immune exposures were likely present. The donor was CMV seronegative and belonged to the group of over 300 seronegative cohort members. A peripheral blood sample was provided by each donor, and peripheral blood mononuclear cells were used for TCR beta sequencing. Genomic DNA was extracted from the blood cell samples with the Qiagen DNeasy Blood Extraction Kit. Reading from cysteine to phenylalanine, the CDR3 counts 12 amino acids. The sequence is cut down to CDR3 DNA, 36 bases in frame from base 1. For CDR1 and CDR2, the germline V gene (reference sequence) lists SEHNR and FQNEAQ. V is pruned by 5 bases and J by 6 bases, leaving 3 bases of the junction without a gene match.

The rearrangement combines TRBV7-9 with TRBJ1-1; the junction holds 7 bases that match TRBD1. The sequence came from a man aged 25 to 45 in good health and CMV-seronegative. Sequenced sample: PBMCs. This receptor has the CDR3 CASSPGTAEAFF. The DNA sequence follows: TGTGCCAGCAGCCCAGGGACAGCTGAAGCTTTCTTT.